The 28 T cell receptor beta chains below all came from one sample that was sequenced in a study of blood T cell repertoires in COVID-19. TCRdb keeps only in-frame clones here, not all; method: immunoSEQ multiplex PCR. The sample holds about 230,000 clones, approximately 84% seen once. The sample was peripheral blood. These receptors all stem from a man aged 50-59 years with COVID-19, enrolled during active disease.

The chain employs TRBV9 and TRBJ2-1; D call uncertain. Between the trimmed V and J ends, which lost 1 base and 8 bases, there was a span of 19 bases. CDR1 is SGDLS, CDR2 YYNGEE, per germline. The CDR3 spans 16 residues. The CDR3 sequence is CASSVSLAERYDEQFF. In DNA, the CDR3 is TGTGCCAGCAGCGTAAGTCTTGCGGAACGGTACGATGAGCAGTTCTTC.

This rearrangement joins TRBV19 to TRBJ2-3; 12 bases map to TRBD2. Germline loops: CDR1 LNHDA, CDR2 SQIVND (reference sequence). The CDR3 sequence is 14 residues long. V dropped 10 bases and J dropped 0; count of bases not matched to a gene: 2. The CDR3 DNA sequence: TGTGCCACGGGGACTAGCGGGAGCACAGATACGCAGTATTTT. It translates to CATGTSGSTDTQYF.

The V and J genes are TRBV3-1 (or the pseudogene TRBV3-2) and TRBJ2-2, with 8 bases that match TRBD2. The CDR3 sequence is 14 residues long. V was clipped by 2 bases and J by 7 bases; unmatched bases: 3. Germline values: CDR1 LGHDT, CDR2 YNNKEL (reference sequence). Written as DNA, the CDR3 is TGTGCCAGCAGCCAAAAAGGGACTAGCGGGGAGCTGTTTTTT. It yields the protein CASSQKGTSGELFF.

V and J are TRBV4-3 and TRBJ2-2; TRBD1 matches at 11 bases. V trimming: 0 bases; J trimming: 0 bases; junction bases outside the gene matches: 9. CDR3 length: 20 residues. Germline V gene lookup returns CDR1 LGHNA and CDR2 YSLEER. The CDR3 DNA reads TGCGCCAGCAGCCAAGATCCCGGGTGGACAGGGGGCCCGAACACCGGGGAGCTGTTTTTT. Its protein is CASSQDPGWTGGPNTGELFF.

This clone has a single count. The rearrangement links TRBV2 to TRBJ2-6; 7 nucleotides align to TRBD1. V shed 4 bases and J 0 bases; nucleotides not matched to a gene: 9. The length of the CDR3 is 18 residues. Germline V gives CDR1 SNHLY, CDR2 FYNNEI. This CDR3 is CASSVTGNRGSGANVLTF. The CDR3 coding sequence is TGTGCCAGCAGTGTAACCGGGAACAGGGGCTCTGGGGCCAACGTCCTGACTTTC.

The V and J genes are TRBV7-9 and TRBJ2-2, with D uncertain. V was shortened by 1 base and J by 1 base, with 16 bases between the two germline ends. Germline values: CDR1 SEHNR, CDR2 FQNEAQ (reference sequence). The CDR3 loop spans 18 amino acids. CDR3: CASSLGPRNRRNTGELFF. CDR3 DNA: TGTGCCAGCAGCTTAGGTCCTCGAAACAGACGGAACACCGGGGAGCTGTTTTTT.

V is TRBV19 and J is TRBJ1-3, with D perhaps TRBD1 (5 bases). The ends were cut back, 3 bases at V and 9 bases at J, with 21 bases in the middle. This CDR3 has 16 amino acids. Germline V gene sequence: CDR1 LNHDA, CDR2 SQIVND (reference sequence). The CDR3 coding sequence is TGTGCCAGTAGTATGCCCCTCGGGACGGCCGGGAGCACCATATATTTT. Amino acids: CASSMPLGTAGSTIYF.

The V gene is TRBV2, the J gene TRBJ2-5; TRBD1 matches 8 bases. CDR1 is SNHLY, CDR2 FYNNEI, per germline. This CDR3 comprises 16 residues. Losses at the gene ends were 6 bases for V and 2 bases for J; bases not matched to a gene: 11. The CDR3 DNA reads as TGTGCCAGCAGACCCGGACAGGGTTGGGCACAAGAGACCCAGTACTTC. Translating it yields CASRPGQGWAQETQYF. Complete variable domain (other parts from reference TRBV2 and TRBJ2-5): EPEVTQTPSHQVTQMGQEVILRCVPISNHLYFYWYRQILGQKVEFLVSFYNNEISEKSEIFDDQFSVERPDGSNFTLKIRSTKLEDSAMYFCASRPGQGWAQETQYFGPGTRLLVL.

J is TRBJ2-7 and V is TRBV5-6; D is perhaps TRBD1 (5 bases). This CDR3 comprises 15 residues. V lost 0 bases, J lost 2 bases, and 12 bases lay in between. Germline assignment: CDR1 SGHDT and CDR2 YYEEEE. The chain's CDR3 is CASSLGVLGAYEQYF. Written as DNA, the CDR3 is TGTGCCAGCAGCTTGGGGGTGTTAGGGGCCTACGAGCAGTACTTC.

This chain joins TRBV19 and TRBJ2-2; TRBD1 matches at 8 bases. This CDR3 contains 15 residues. With 3 bases clipped from V and 4 bases from J, the junction kept 4 bases outside the gene matches. The V gene's germline CDR1 is LNHDA and CDR2 SQIVND (reference sequence). CDR3 amino acids: CASSIRQGTTGELFF. The CDR3 DNA sequence: TGTGCCAGTAGTATTAGACAGGGGACCACCGGGGAGCTGTTTTTT.

The chain links TRBV2 to TRBJ1-4, with unresolved D. The CDR3 covers 14 residues. Germline CDR1 reads SNHLY; CDR2 reads FYNNEI. The V end lost 7 bases, the J end lost 4 bases, and 13 bases lay between the germline ends. This CDR3 reads CASINDTFNEKLFF. For the CDR3, the DNA is TGTGCCAGCATCAACGACACGTTTAATGAAAAACTGTTTTTT.

The chain carries TRBV18 and TRBJ1-2; D not certain. The CDR3 loop spans 15 amino acids. Germline V gene lookup returns CDR1 KGHSH and CDR2 LQKENI. V was pared by 0 bases and J by 1 base, with 9 bases between. The CDR3 sequence is CASSPPSENNYGYTF. CDR3 sequence (DNA): TGTGCCAGCTCACCACCCAGTGAAAATAACTATGGCTACACCTTC.

The genes are TRBV11-3 and TRBJ2-1; 7 nucleotides line up with TRBD1. The CDR3 runs 14 residues. Germline lookup yields CDR1 SGHNT and CDR2 YENEEA. V trimming: 0 bases; J trimming: 4 bases; junction bases outside the gene matches: 0. The DNA of the CDR3 is TGTGCCAGCAGCTTAGAGGGACAGTACAATGAGCAGTTCTTC. Amino acid sequence: CASSLEGQYNEQFF.

CDR3 loop: CASSRDRFSSYNEQFF. The DNA of the CDR3 is TGTGCCAGCAGTAGGGACAGATTCAGCTCCTACAATGAGCAGTTCTTC. The chain has TRBV27 and TRBJ2-1, with 7 nucleotides matching TRBD1. Trimming took 5 bases from V and 0 from J; bases not matched to a gene: 7. Germline V gives CDR1 MNHEY, CDR2 SMNVEV (reference sequence). The length of the CDR3 is 16 residues.

The chain employs TRBV19 and TRBJ2-2; 13 nucleotides agree with TRBD2. The V segment lost 5 bases and the J segment 6 bases; nucleotides outside the gene matches: 9. This CDR3 contains 17 residues. Germline values: CDR1 LNHDA, CDR2 SQIVND (reference sequence). The DNA of the CDR3 is TGTGCCAGTAGTCCTAGGACTAGCGGGAGTGAGTCCGGGGAGCTGTTTTTT. Translation: CASSPRTSGSESGELFF.

This clone occurred a few times. CDR3 in DNA: TGTGCCAGCAGCCAAGCTTACCAGCGACGCGCGGGAGAAAGCTCCTACAATGAGCAGTTCTTC. This translates into CASSQAYQRRAGESSYNEQFF. The chain uses TRBV4-2 and TRBJ2-1; the match to TRBD2 covers 7 bases. CDR3 size: 21 residues. V lost 1 base, J lost 0 bases, and 18 bases stayed unmatched. The germline CDR1 and CDR2 sequences are LGHNA and YNFKEQ.

The genes are TRBV12-3 or TRBV12-4 and TRBJ1-1; D is uncertain. Deletions cut 7 bases from V and 1 base from J, with 7 bases between. The CDR3 totals 12 residues. As DNA, the CDR3 is TGTGCCAGCATTCGGGAGAACACTGAAGCTTTCTTT. The encoded protein is CASIRENTEAFF.

This clone was detected only a few times. The rearrangement joins TRBV5-1 to TRBJ2-6, with 8 bases lining up with TRBD2. The CDR3 is made up of 16 amino acids. Germline values: CDR1 SGHRS, CDR2 YFSETQ. Unmatched junction bases numbered 2, after V lost 1 base and J lost 2 bases. CDR3 region: CASSLREGAGANVLTF. The CDR3 DNA is TGCGCCAGCAGCTTGCGGGAGGGAGCTGGGGCCAACGTCCTGACTTTC.

The chain combines TRBV28 with TRBJ2-5; weak D call: TRBD2 (7 bases). This CDR3 comprises 18 residues. Trimming stripped 8 bases from V and 5 bases from J, with 30 bases between. Germline V lookup: CDR1 MDHEN, CDR2 SYDVKM. The CDR3 DNA reads TGTGCCAGCTCCCTCATGGCCGGGGGGCGCCGGGATGCGGAGACCCAGTACTTC. Translation: CASSLMAGGRRDAETQYF.

The chain carries TRBV21-1 and TRBJ1-5; the listed D gene, TRBD1, was not tested against the DNA. TRBV21-1 constitutes a pseudogene. CDR3 length: 19 amino acids. CDR3 nucleotides: TGTGCCAGCAGCAGATTCGGGACAGGGGTCCTCGGGGGAGACCAGCCCCAGCATTTT. Translation: CASSRFGTGVLGGDQPQHF.

The chain couples TRBV5-1 to TRBJ2-7; 8 nucleotides align to TRBD1. J lost 0 bases, V lost 7 bases, and 0 bases had no gene match. The CDR3 sequence is 12 residues long. CDR1 is SGHRS and CDR2 is YFSETQ in the germline V gene. CDR3 protein: CASGQGSYEQYF. As DNA, the CDR3 is TGCGCCAGCGGACAGGGCTCCTACGAGCAGTACTTC.

This chain connects TRBV4-3 to TRBJ2-7; 10 bases agree with TRBD2. Germline values: CDR1 LGHNA, CDR2 YSLEER. The CDR3 has 15 amino acids. Trimming cost V 4 bases and J 2 bases; bases outside gene matches: 5. This CDR3 is CASSLERGGPYEQYF. The CDR3, as DNA: TGCGCCAGCAGCCTCGAGCGGGGGGGCCCCTACGAGCAGTACTTC.

CDR3 nucleotide sequence: TGTGCCAGCAGCGAACTAAGCTCTGGGGCCAACGTCCTGACTTTC. It encodes CASSELSSGANVLTF. This chain connects TRBV2 to TRBJ2-6; the D is unclear. V lost 6 bases to trimming and J lost 0 bases, with 9 bases between them. CDR1 and CDR2 from the germline V gene are SNHLY and FYNNEI. The CDR3 consists of 15 residues.

This chain joins TRBV5-1 and TRBJ1-1; the D gene is possibly TRBD1 (5 bases). This CDR3 has 15 amino acids. Germline V gives CDR1 SGHRS, CDR2 YFSETQ. V was trimmed by 0 bases and J by 2 bases, leaving 11 bases between them. The DNA for the CDR3 is TGCGCCAGCAGCTTGGAAGCGGGGGTCAACACTGAAGCTTTCTTT. Translated: CASSLEAGVNTEAFF.

The chain couples TRBV21-1 to TRBJ2-1; the DNA was not compared with TRBD2, the D call given in the table. TRBV21-1 is noted as a pseudogene. This CDR3 contains 15 residues. In DNA form, the CDR3 reads TGTGCCAGCAGCATCAAAGGAGGGCAATACAATGAGCAGTTCTTC. It yields the protein CASSIKGGQYNEQFF.

The chain combines TRBV6-5 with TRBJ2-1; 12 positions agree with TRBD2. The CDR3 has 15 amino acids. V shed 4 bases and J 9 bases; nucleotides not matched to a gene: 7. In germline, CDR1 is MNHEY, CDR2 SVGAGI. The CDR3 here is CASSSLAGGQPEQFF. Written as DNA, the CDR3 is TGTGCCAGCAGTTCACTAGCGGGGGGTCAGCCTGAGCAGTTCTTC.

DNA of the CDR3: TGTGCCAGCAGCCCGCGGGGCGGGAAGGACAATGAGCAGTTCTTC. It translates to CASSPRGGKDNEQFF. The chain couples TRBV5-4 to TRBJ2-1; D perhaps matches TRBD2 (6 bases). Germline CDR1 SGHNT, CDR2 YYREEE (reference sequence). V was clipped by 4 bases and J by 5 bases, with 16 bases between them. The CDR3 has 15 residues.

The rearrangement joins TRBV3-1 (or the pseudogene TRBV3-2) to TRBJ2-5; 11 bases align to TRBD1. Germline CDR1 is LGHDT and CDR2 is YNNKEL (reference sequence). The CDR3 has 15 amino acids. The V segment lost 6 bases and the J segment 1 base; nucleotides outside the gene matches: 4. The CDR3 reads CASSRDRGCQETQYF. The CDR3 region has the DNA TGTGCCAGCAGTCGGGACAGGGGGTGCCAAGAGACCCAGTACTTC.